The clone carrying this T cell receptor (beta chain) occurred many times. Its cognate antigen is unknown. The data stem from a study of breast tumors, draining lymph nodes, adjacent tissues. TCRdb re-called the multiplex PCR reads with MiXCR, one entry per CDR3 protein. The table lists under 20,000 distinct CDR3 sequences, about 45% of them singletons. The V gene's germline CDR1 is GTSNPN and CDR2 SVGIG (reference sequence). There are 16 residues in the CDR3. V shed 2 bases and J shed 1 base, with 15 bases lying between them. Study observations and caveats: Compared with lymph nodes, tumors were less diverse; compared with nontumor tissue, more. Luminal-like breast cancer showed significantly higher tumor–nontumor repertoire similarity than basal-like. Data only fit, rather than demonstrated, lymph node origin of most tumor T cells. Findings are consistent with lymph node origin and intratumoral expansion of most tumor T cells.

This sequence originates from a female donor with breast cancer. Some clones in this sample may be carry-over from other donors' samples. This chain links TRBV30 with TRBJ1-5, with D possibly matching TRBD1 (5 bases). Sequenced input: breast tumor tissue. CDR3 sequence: CAWSYSGTWSNQPQHF. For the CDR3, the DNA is TGTGCCTGGAGTTATTCGGGGACTTGGAGCAATCAGCCCCAGCATTTT.